Following are 23 T cell receptor beta chains from one sample sequenced in a study of blood T cell repertoires in COVID-19. Here immunoSEQ multiplex PCR was the method, and the copy in TCRdb shows in-frame clones only, minus some. The sample gives 60,000 to 85,000 clones, approximately 86% of which show up once; 15% to 20% is in the top ten. The sample taken for sequencing was peripheral blood. The receptors come from a human donor in a cohort sampled during active COVID-19.

The chain couples TRBV7-2 to TRBJ1-3, with D hard to call. Germline loops: CDR1 SGHTA, CDR2 FQGNSA. Trimming took 2 bases from V and 3 from J, leaving 11 bases between them. This CDR3 spans 15 amino acids. The CDR3 DNA reads TGTGCCAGCAGCTTATTGGGCCAGTTTGGAAACACCATATATTTT. This sequence encodes CASSLLGQFGNTIYF.

This clone has a single count. The chain is built from TRBV2 and TRBJ2-2; D remains unclear. Per germline, CDR1 SNHLY and CDR2 FYNNEI. The CDR3 has 12 residues. Trimming took off 4 bases at V and 4 bases at J, with 4 bases between the two ends. CDR3 protein: CASSVLTGELFF. Written as DNA, the CDR3 is TGTGCCAGCAGTGTCCTCACCGGGGAGCTGTTTTTT.

V is TRBV7-8 and J is TRBJ2-7; D might be TRBD2 (5 bases). The germline V gene encodes CDR1 SGHVS and CDR2 FQNEAQ. The CDR3 is 17 residues long. V shed 1 base and J shed 3 bases, with 19 bases lying between them. Written as DNA, the CDR3 is TGTGCCAGCAGCTTAGAGGGTACGGGGAATAGGGTCTACGAGCAGTACTTC. This translates into CASSLEGTGNRVYEQYF.

This clone was seen a handful of times. The gene calls are TRBV5-1 and TRBJ1-5, with D possibly being TRBD1 (5 bases). Deletions cut 3 bases from V and 4 bases from J, with 8 bases between. Germline assignment: CDR1 SGHRS and CDR2 YFSETQ. The CDR3 has 13 residues. Here the CDR3 reads CASSWGLNQPQHF. In DNA form, the CDR3 reads TGCGCCAGCAGCTGGGGCCTAAATCAGCCCCAGCATTTT.

The chain links TRBV6-5 to TRBJ2-5, with 7 positions matching TRBD2. The CDR3 length is 14 residues. J gave up 3 bases and V 0 bases, and 1 base lay outside the gene matches. Germline CDR1 MNHEY, CDR2 SVGAGI. In DNA, the CDR3 is TGTGCCAGCAGTTACTCGGGGGGGAAAGAGACCCAGTACTTC. Translating gives CASSYSGGKETQYF.

V and J are TRBV9 and TRBJ1-2, with 7 nucleotides matching TRBD1. CDR1 SGDLS and CDR2 YYNGEE come from the germline V gene. This CDR3 has 14 amino acids. The V segment lost 0 bases and the J segment 3 bases; nucleotides outside the gene matches: 2. The CDR3 DNA reads as TGTGCCAGCAGCGTAGGAGGGGGCTACTATGGCTACACCTTC. Its translation is CASSVGGGYYGYTF.

CDR3 coding DNA: TGTGCCAGCAGCTTGGGGCTAGCGGAATACAATGAGCAGTTCTTC. It encodes CASSLGLAEYNEQFF. The chain recombines TRBV11-2 with TRBJ2-1; TRBD2 aligns across 7 bases. V was pared by 3 bases and J by 4 bases, with 6 bases of the junction left unmatched. Germline CDR1 and CDR2: SGHAT and FQNNGV. The CDR3 covers 15 residues. The whole variable domain, remainder taken from reference TRBV11-2 and TRBJ2-1, is EAGVAQSPRYKIIEKRQSVAFWCNPISGHATLYWYQQILGQGPKLLIQFQNNGVVDDSQLPKDRFSAERLKGVDSTLKIQPAKLEDSAVYLCASSLGLAEYNEQFFGPGTRLTVL.

The CDR3 nucleotides read TGTGCCAGCAGTGTAGCCGGGATCTACTCCTACGAGCAGTACTTC. Translated: CASSVAGIYSYEQYF. The chain couples TRBV28 to TRBJ2-7, with D perhaps TRBD2 (5 bases). The CDR3 contains 15 residues. CDR1 and CDR2 from the germline V gene are MDHEN and SYDVKM. The V end lost 5 bases, the J end lost 0 bases, and 14 bases lay between the germline ends.

This chain links TRBV28 with TRBJ2-3; 11 positions match TRBD2. CDR3 size: 15 residues. Germline V gives CDR1 MDHEN, CDR2 SYDVKM. J gave up 7 bases and V 6 bases, and 9 bases lay outside the gene matches. The CDR3 reads CASSPLAGGPNTQYF. The CDR3 bases are TGTGCCAGCAGCCCTTTAGCGGGAGGGCCGAATACGCAGTATTTT.

This sequence joins TRBV29-1 and TRBJ1-1; D is perhaps TRBD1 (5 bases). The V gene lost 5 bases and the J gene lost 0 bases, with 13 bases spanning the gap. The CDR3 loop spans 14 amino acids. Per the germline V gene, CDR1 is SQVTM and CDR2 is ANQGSEA. The CDR3 region has the DNA TGCAGCGTTCGACAGTTCAACATGAACACTGAAGCTTTCTTT. Translating it yields CSVRQFNMNTEAFF.

V usage is TRBV5-1 and J usage is TRBJ1-1; D perhaps matches TRBD1 (6 bases). CDR1 and CDR2 from the germline V gene are SGHRS and YFSETQ. The CDR3 contains 13 residues. V was clipped by 4 bases and J by 4 bases, with 11 bases between them. CDR3 bases: TGCGCCAGCAGCATAGAGACAGGCACTGAAGCTTTCTTT. The encoded protein is CASSIETGTEAFF.

V and J are TRBV4-3 and TRBJ1-2; TRBD1 matches 9 bases. This CDR3 region has 15 residues. J lost 6 bases, V lost 0 bases, and 5 bases had no gene match. Germline lookup yields CDR1 LGHNA and CDR2 YSLEER. The CDR3 loop reads CASSQEGTGLNGYTF. The CDR3 coding sequence is TGCGCCAGCAGCCAAGAGGGGACAGGGCTGAATGGCTACACCTTC.

The genes are TRBV5-1 and TRBJ1-1, with TRBD1 matching 7 bases. The CDR3 is 14 residues long. Germline-derived CDR1 and CDR2 are SGHRS and YFSETQ. Unmatched junction bases numbered 4, after V lost 4 bases and J lost 1 base. The CDR3 sequence: CASSPTGPNTEAFF. CDR3 sequence (DNA): TGCGCCAGCAGCCCGACAGGGCCGAACACTGAAGCTTTCTTT.

The chain links TRBV20-1 to TRBJ1-2, with D maybe TRBD1 (6 bases). The CDR3 has 16 residues. CDR1 and CDR2 from the germline V gene are DFQATT and SNEGSKA (reference sequence). V shed 3 bases and J shed 4 bases, with 21 bases lying between them. The CDR3 nucleotides read TGCAGTGCTAGTGCTGTCGCGGGGGCGATATCCTATGGCTACACCTTC. It is translated as CSASAVAGAISYGYTF.

This sequence joins TRBV28 and TRBJ1-5; the D is unclear. This CDR3 region has 12 residues. Trimming cost V 3 bases and J 7 bases, with 7 bases left between them. Germline-derived CDR1 and CDR2 are MDHEN and SYDVKM. This chain's CDR3 is CASSFGGQPQHF. The CDR3 region has the DNA TGTGCCAGCAGTTTCGGAGGGCAGCCCCAGCATTTT.

The chain uses TRBV7-9 and TRBJ2-2; TRBD1 aligns across 8 bases. V dropped 3 bases and J dropped 6; count of bases not matched to a gene: 12. CDR1 and CDR2 from the germline V gene are SEHNR and FQNEAQ (reference sequence). The CDR3 length is 17 residues. CDR3 DNA sequence: TGTGCCAGCAGCTTCCTGACAGGGGCCCGGGTGTCCGGGGAGCTGTTTTTT. Its translation: CASSFLTGARVSGELFF.

The sample holds a few counts of this clone. J is TRBJ2-7 and V is TRBV2; D is unresolved. The CDR3 consists of 11 residues. Looked up from germline, CDR1 is SNHLY and CDR2 is FYNNEI. V shed 7 bases and J shed 2 bases, with 6 bases lying between them. The CDR3 protein is CASNGPYEQYF. CDR3 DNA: TGTGCCAGCAATGGCCCCTACGAGCAGTACTTC. The complete variable domain, with remaining parts taken from reference TRBV2 and TRBJ2-7, reads EPEVTQTPSHQVTQMGQEVILRCVPISNHLYFYWYRQILGQKVEFLVSFYNNEISEKSEIFDDQFSVERPDGSNFTLKIRSTKLEDSAMYFCASNGPYEQYFGPGTRLTVT.

The rearrangement joins TRBV11-2 to TRBJ2-7; 8 bases agree with TRBD1. Germline CDR1 reads SGHAT; CDR2 reads FQNNGV. The V gene end was trimmed by 3 bases and the J gene end by 4 bases; junction bases not matched to a gene: 8. This CDR3 region has 15 residues. CDR3 amino acids: CASSFEAGGYYEQYF. In DNA form, the CDR3 reads TGTGCCAGCAGCTTTGAGGCAGGGGGCTATTACGAGCAGTACTTC.

The chain is built from TRBV5-6 and TRBJ1-2; possible D gene TRBD1, 6 bases. The CDR3 consists of 14 residues. The germline gives CDR1 SGHDT, CDR2 YYEEEE. Trimming pared 1 base from V and 8 bases from J, leaving 15 bases between. As DNA, the CDR3 is TGTGCCAGCAGCTTGTCTGCAGGGGCTCGGGGCTACACCTTC. Amino acids: CASSLSAGARGYTF.

CDR3 coding DNA: TGTGCCAGCTCACTAGGACAAGGTGCCGATTACTATGGCTACACCTTC. Translating gives CASSLGQGADYYGYTF. The chain employs TRBV18 and TRBJ1-2, with D tentatively TRBD1 (5 bases). The CDR3 spans 16 residues. Trimming took 4 bases from V and 3 from J, leaving 18 bases between them. Germline values: CDR1 KGHSH, CDR2 LQKENI.

This clone occurred once. This chain joins TRBV28 and TRBJ1-1; D might be TRBD1 (6 bases). Germline CDR1 reads MDHEN; CDR2 reads SYDVKM. V was clipped by 6 bases and J by 6 bases, with 11 bases between them. The CDR3 is 12 amino acids. The CDR3 coding sequence is TGTGCCAGCAGAACAGGGAGCCCTGAAGCTTTCTTT. It is translated as CASRTGSPEAFF.

V usage is TRBV6-5 and J usage is TRBJ1-6; D unclear. The ends were cut back, 0 bases at V and 9 bases at J, with 15 bases in the middle. CDR1 and CDR2 from the germline V gene are MNHEY and SVGAGI. CDR3 length: 16 amino acids. The CDR3 region has the DNA TGTGCCAGCAGTTACTCGATGAGATTCTACGGTTCACCCCTCCACTTT. It is translated as CASSYSMRFYGSPLHF.

CDR3 region: CASSSGGVGNQPQHF. CDR3 sequence (DNA): TGTGCCAGTAGTAGCGGGGGCGTAGGCAATCAGCCCCAGCATTTT. V is TRBV19 and J is TRBJ1-5; tentative D call: TRBD1 (6 bases). The V end lost 4 bases, the J end lost 2 bases, and 12 bases lay between the germline ends. The CDR3 sequence is 15 residues long. CDR1 is LNHDA and CDR2 is SQIVND in the germline V gene (reference sequence).